The present entry profiles one TCR beta chain with its context. Antigen specificity is unknown. CDR3 length: 16 amino acids. Germline lookup yields CDR1 SGHTS and CDR2 YDEGEE. J was trimmed by 7 bases and V by 0 bases; bases with no gene match: 10. The sample comes from a study of T cell responses to AZD1222 COVID-19 vaccine. Regarding the study as a whole: The study identified only a handful of AZD1222 recipients as seropositive at baseline. Nearly half of spike-specific TCRs reportedly target variant regions that are unmutated in the B.1.351 and B.1.1.7 variants. Clonal diversity may have been underestimated in mostly white British donors. Without day 14 samples, only post-peak T cell repertoires were studied.

The method was immunoSEQ multiplex PCR; TCRdb's version includes in-frame clones alone and lacks a portion of them. The sample holds over 150,000 clones, over 75% seen once. This clonotype was sampled from an adult in good health. V usage is TRBV5-8 and J usage is TRBJ2-1; 7 nucleotides align to TRBD2. The material sequenced was peripheral blood, taken on day 0 of AZD1222 vaccination. CDR3 DNA: TGTGCCAGCAGCTTGGAGTACGGGGGGTATAAGAATGAGCAGTTCTTC. Amino acid sequence: CASSLEYGGYKNEQFF. Drawing the rest from reference TRBV5-8 and TRBJ2-1, the complete variable domain is EAGVTQSPTHLIKTRGQQATLRCSPISGHTSVYWYQQALGLGLQFLLWYDEGEERNRGNFPPRFSGRQFPNYSSELNVNALELEDSALYLCASSLEYGGYKNEQFFGPGTRLTVL.